The 3 T cell receptor beta chains in this list originate from one sample, sequenced in a study of blood T cell repertoires in COVID-19. The assay was immunoSEQ multiplex PCR, and TCRdb's table has in-frame clones only and misses some. The sample gives approximately 200,000 clones, over 70% of which show up once; 17% is in the top ten. The sequenced sample was peripheral blood. The receptor source for this set is a man between 60 and 70 years old with active or convalescent COVID-19.

This clone was counted ten times or more. J is TRBJ2-5 and V is TRBV4-3; a possible D gene is TRBD2 (7 bases). Germline CDR1 and CDR2: LGHNA and YSLEER. V was pared by 0 bases and J by 9 bases, with 17 bases between. This CDR3 has 15 residues. Here the CDR3 DNA reads TGCGCCAGCAGCCAAGAACCCGGGGGGCTCGGGGCCCAGTACTTC. Translated, it gives CASSQEPGGLGAQYF.

This clone has only one observation. This chain uses TRBV5-3 with TRBJ2-3, with 11 positions matching TRBD2. TRBV5-3 is designated an ORF whose function remains uncertain. The CDR3 contains 18 residues. J was trimmed by 6 bases and V by 1 base; bases with no gene match: 13. CDR3 residues: CARSLSPLAGGPEDTQYF. In nucleotides, the CDR3 is TGTGCCAGAAGCTTGTCTCCTTTAGCGGGAGGGCCAGAGGATACGCAGTATTTT.

The rearrangement uses TRBV6-5 and TRBJ1-2; TRBD1 matches 7 bases. V shed 8 bases, J shed 8 bases, and the junction held 11 bases outside the gene matches. This CDR3 has 13 amino acids. Germline lookup yields CDR1 MNHEY and CDR2 SVGAGI. CDR3 protein: CASLPNRGLGYTF. The CDR3 region has the DNA TGTGCCAGCCTCCCTAACAGGGGTTTAGGCTACACCTTC.